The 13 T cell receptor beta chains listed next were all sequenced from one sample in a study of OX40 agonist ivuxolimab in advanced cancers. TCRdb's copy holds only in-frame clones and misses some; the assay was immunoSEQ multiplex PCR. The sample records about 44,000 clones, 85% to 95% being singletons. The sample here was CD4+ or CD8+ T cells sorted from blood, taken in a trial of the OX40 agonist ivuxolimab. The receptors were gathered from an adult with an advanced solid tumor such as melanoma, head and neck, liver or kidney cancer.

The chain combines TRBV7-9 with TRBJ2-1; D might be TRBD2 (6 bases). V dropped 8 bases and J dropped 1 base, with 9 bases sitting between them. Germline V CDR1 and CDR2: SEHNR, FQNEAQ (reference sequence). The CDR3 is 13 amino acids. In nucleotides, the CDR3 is TGTGCCAGCCTCGGGGGTTCCTACAATGAGCAGTTCTTC. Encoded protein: CASLGGSYNEQFF.

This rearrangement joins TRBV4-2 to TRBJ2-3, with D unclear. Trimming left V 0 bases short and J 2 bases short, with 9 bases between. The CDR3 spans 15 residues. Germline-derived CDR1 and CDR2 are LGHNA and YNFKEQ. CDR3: CASSQDYPDTDTQYF. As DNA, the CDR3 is TGTGCCAGCAGCCAAGACTACCCCGACACAGATACGCAGTATTTT.

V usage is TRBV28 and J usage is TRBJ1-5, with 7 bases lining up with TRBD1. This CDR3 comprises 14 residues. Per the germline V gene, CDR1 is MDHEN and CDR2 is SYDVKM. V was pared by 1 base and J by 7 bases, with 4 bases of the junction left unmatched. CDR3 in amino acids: CASSLSRGEQPQHF. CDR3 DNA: TGTGCCAGCAGTTTATCCAGGGGGGAGCAGCCCCAGCATTTT.

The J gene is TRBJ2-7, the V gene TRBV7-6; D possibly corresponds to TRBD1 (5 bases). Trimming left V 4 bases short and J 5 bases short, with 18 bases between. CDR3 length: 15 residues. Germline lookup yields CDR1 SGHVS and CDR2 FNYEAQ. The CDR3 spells CASSWSSGPANEQYF. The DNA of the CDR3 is TGTGCCAGCAGCTGGTCATCAGGGCCAGCCAACGAGCAGTACTTC.

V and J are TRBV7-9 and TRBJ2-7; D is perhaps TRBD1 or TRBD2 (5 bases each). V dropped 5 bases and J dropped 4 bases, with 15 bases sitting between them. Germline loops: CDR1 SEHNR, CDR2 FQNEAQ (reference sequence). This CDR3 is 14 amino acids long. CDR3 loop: CASSPTAGTYEQYF. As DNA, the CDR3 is TGTGCCAGCAGCCCCACAGCAGGGACGTACGAGCAGTACTTC.

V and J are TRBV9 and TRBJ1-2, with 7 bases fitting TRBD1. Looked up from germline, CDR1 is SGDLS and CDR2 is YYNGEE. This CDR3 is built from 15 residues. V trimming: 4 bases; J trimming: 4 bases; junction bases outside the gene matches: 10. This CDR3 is CASSPSQGGVYGYTF. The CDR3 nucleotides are TGTGCCAGCAGCCCTTCCCAGGGGGGCGTCTATGGCTACACCTTC.

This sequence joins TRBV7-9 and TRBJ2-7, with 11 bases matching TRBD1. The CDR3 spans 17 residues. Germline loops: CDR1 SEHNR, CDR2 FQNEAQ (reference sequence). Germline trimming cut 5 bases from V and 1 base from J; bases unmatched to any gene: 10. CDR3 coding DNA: TGTGCCAGCAGCCCATCAGGGCGGGACAGGGGGTCCTACGAGCAGTACTTC. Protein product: CASSPSGRDRGSYEQYF. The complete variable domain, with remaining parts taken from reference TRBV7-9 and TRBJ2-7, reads DTGVSQNPRHKITKRGQNVTFRCDPISEHNRLYWYRQTLGQGPEFLTYFQNEAQLEKSRLLSDRFSAERPKGSFSTLEIQRTEQGDSAMYLCASSPSGRDRGSYEQYFGPGTRLTVT.

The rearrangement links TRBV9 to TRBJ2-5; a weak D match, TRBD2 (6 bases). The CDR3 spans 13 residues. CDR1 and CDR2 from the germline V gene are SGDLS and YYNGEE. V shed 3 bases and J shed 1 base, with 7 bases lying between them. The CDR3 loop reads CASSGGVQETQYF. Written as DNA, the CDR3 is TGTGCCAGCAGCGGGGGGGTCCAAGAGACCCAGTACTTC.

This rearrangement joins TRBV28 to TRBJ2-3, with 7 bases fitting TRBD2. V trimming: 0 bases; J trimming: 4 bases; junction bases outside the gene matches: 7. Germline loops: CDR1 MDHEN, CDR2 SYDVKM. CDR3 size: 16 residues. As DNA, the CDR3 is TGTGCCAGCAGTTTATGGGCGGGAGAGGCGCCAGATACGCAGTATTTT. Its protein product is CASSLWAGEAPDTQYF.

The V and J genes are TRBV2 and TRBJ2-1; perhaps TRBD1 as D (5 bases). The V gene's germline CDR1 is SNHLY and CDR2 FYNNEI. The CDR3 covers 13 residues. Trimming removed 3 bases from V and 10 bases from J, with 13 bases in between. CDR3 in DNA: TGTGCCAGCAGTGAGTACCCCTCAGGGGAGCAGTTCTTC. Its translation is CASSEYPSGEQFF.

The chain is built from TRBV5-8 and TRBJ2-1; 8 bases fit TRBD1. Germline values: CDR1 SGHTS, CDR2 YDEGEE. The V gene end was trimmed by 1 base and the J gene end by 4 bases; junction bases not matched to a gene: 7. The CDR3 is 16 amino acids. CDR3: CASSLLGGQVYNEQFF. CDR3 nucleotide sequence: TGTGCCAGCAGCTTGTTGGGGGGACAGGTATACAATGAGCAGTTCTTC. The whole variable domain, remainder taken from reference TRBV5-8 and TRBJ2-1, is EAGVTQSPTHLIKTRGQQATLRCSPISGHTSVYWYQQALGLGLQFLLWYDEGEERNRGNFPPRFSGRQFPNYSSELNVNALELEDSALYLCASSLLGGQVYNEQFFGPGTRLTVL.

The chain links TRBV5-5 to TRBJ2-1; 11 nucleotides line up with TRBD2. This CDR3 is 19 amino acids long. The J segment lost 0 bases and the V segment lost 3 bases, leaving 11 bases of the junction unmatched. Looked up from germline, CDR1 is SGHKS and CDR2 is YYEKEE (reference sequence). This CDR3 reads CASSSYGTSGRNSYNEQFF. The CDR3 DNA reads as TGTGCCAGCAGCTCTTACGGGACTAGCGGCCGGAACTCCTACAATGAGCAGTTCTTC.

CDR3 nucleotides: TGTGCCAGCAGCTTGCAAGGCCTCTACGAGCAGTACTTC. Protein: CASSLQGLYEQYF. This chain connects TRBV5-6 to TRBJ2-7, with D unresolved. Trimming shortened V by 1 base and J by 3 bases, and 8 bases separated the two germline ends. The CDR3 has 13 amino acids. Germline CDR1 and CDR2: SGHDT and YYEEEE.